These 30 T cell receptor beta chains originate from one sample sequenced in a study of blood T cell repertoires in COVID-19. Method: immunoSEQ multiplex PCR; TCRdb's copy keeps in-frame clones and lacks some. Altogether under 150,000 clones are present, 65% to 85% being singletons, with the ten largest covering about 8.6%. The sample consisted of peripheral blood. The source is a middle-aged man with active or convalescent COVID-19.

The chain recombines TRBV7-6 with TRBJ2-1; 8 positions agree with TRBD2. Germline CDR1 reads SGHVS; CDR2 reads FNYEAQ. The CDR3 totals 14 residues. V lost 8 bases and J lost 4; bases outside the gene matches: 7. The CDR3 protein is CASARLAGYNEQFF. The CDR3, as DNA: TGTGCCAGCGCGAGGCTAGCGGGTTACAATGAGCAGTTCTTC.

This clone was recorded once. The rearrangement joins TRBV11-2 to TRBJ2-7, with 8 bases matching TRBD1. The CDR3 is made up of 15 amino acids. Germline CDR1 reads SGHAT; CDR2 reads FQNNGV. V was clipped by 5 bases and J by 5 bases; unmatched bases: 11. The CDR3 coding sequence is TGTGCCAGCAGCCAAATCAGGGGGCCGATGGACGAGCAGTACTTC. Encoded protein: CASSQIRGPMDEQYF.

The table lists this clone with a few counts. Here the CDR3 reads CASSYRQGATGELFF. CDR3 coding DNA: TGTGCCAGCAGCTACCGACAGGGGGCCACCGGGGAGCTGTTTTTT. The rearrangement joins TRBV7-2 to TRBJ2-2, with 10 nucleotides matching TRBD1. V was clipped by 4 bases and J by 4 bases; unmatched bases: 3. This CDR3 is 15 amino acids long. Looked up from germline, CDR1 is SGHTA and CDR2 is FQGNSA.

The chain is built from TRBV4-2 and TRBJ2-3; D is perhaps TRBD2 (6 bases). With 1 base removed from V and 2 bases from J, the gap between germline ends came to 10 bases. The CDR3 contains 15 residues. CDR1 is LGHNA, CDR2 YNFKEQ, per germline. CDR3 coding DNA: TGTGCCAGCAGCCAAGGTAGCGGACCCACAGATACGCAGTATTTT. It specifies CASSQGSGPTDTQYF.

This clone was counted once. The chain has TRBV7-3 and TRBJ2-1; 10 nucleotides agree with TRBD2. The CDR3 has 15 amino acids. Unmatched junction bases numbered 6, after V lost 4 bases and J lost 6 bases. Per the germline V gene, CDR1 is SGHTA and CDR2 is FQGTGA. In DNA, the CDR3 is TGTGCCAGCAGCTCCTCGGCTAGCGGGAGCAATGAGCAGTTCTTC. This sequence encodes CASSSSASGSNEQFF.

This chain links TRBV9 with TRBJ2-2; D gene ambiguous. Germline CDR1 and CDR2: SGDLS and YYNGEE. Trimming removed 0 bases at V and 7 bases at J, with 4 bases between. The CDR3 has 12 amino acids. Here the CDR3 DNA reads TGTGCCAGCAGCGTAGATAGCGGGGAGCTGTTTTTT. It translates to CASSVDSGELFF.

The chain uses TRBV5-1 and TRBJ1-6; 8 positions agree with TRBD1. Trimming cost V 4 bases and J 5 bases; bases outside gene matches: 8. The CDR3 contains 16 residues. Germline-derived CDR1 and CDR2 are SGHRS and YFSETQ. Written as DNA, the CDR3 is TGCGCCAGCAGCGACCGGGACAGGAGCGATAATTCACCCCTCCACTTT. Protein sequence: CASSDRDRSDNSPLHF. The complete variable domain, with remaining parts taken from reference TRBV5-1 and TRBJ1-6, reads KAGVTQTPRYLIKTRGQQVTLSCSPISGHRSVSWYQQTPGQGLQFLFEYFSETQRNKGNFPGRFSGRQFSNSRSEMNVSTLELGDSALYLCASSDRDRSDNSPLHFGNGTRLTVT.

The CDR3 protein is CASSKGTSGRARNEQFF. DNA for the CDR3: TGCGCCAGCAGTAAAGGGACTAGCGGGAGGGCCCGGAATGAGCAGTTCTTC. The J gene is TRBJ2-1, the V gene TRBV10-1; the match to TRBD2 covers 16 bases. Looked up from germline, CDR1 is WNHNN and CDR2 is SYGVQD (reference sequence). This CDR3 has 17 residues. Unmatched junction bases numbered 8, after V lost 5 bases and J lost 7 bases.

The rearrangement joins TRBV5-6 to TRBJ2-5, with 8 positions matching TRBD1. This CDR3 region has 14 residues. The germline V gene has CDR1 SGHDT and CDR2 YYEEEE. V lost 2 bases to trimming and J lost 4 bases; unmatched junction nucleotides: 4. CDR3 nucleotide sequence: TGTGCCAGCAGCTTAGCACAGGGGGTAGAGACCCAGTACTTC. Translation gives CASSLAQGVETQYF.

V is TRBV28 and J is TRBJ2-3, with 12 bases matching TRBD1. The germline CDR1 and CDR2 sequences are MDHEN and SYDVKM. This CDR3 has 16 residues. The J segment lost 5 bases and the V segment lost 4 bases, leaving 7 bases of the junction unmatched. In DNA, the CDR3 is TGTGCCAGCAGTTCCCCCGGGACAGGGGGCGTAGATACGCAGTATTTT. Encoded protein: CASSSPGTGGVDTQYF.

The V and J genes are TRBV4-1 and TRBJ2-3; D might be TRBD2 (6 bases). Trimming left V 1 base short and J 0 bases short, with 8 bases between. This CDR3 comprises 15 residues. The germline V gene encodes CDR1 MGHRA and CDR2 YSYEKL. CDR3 sequence: CASSQGRASTDTQYF. The CDR3 DNA sequence: TGCGCCAGCAGCCAAGGGAGGGCGAGCACAGATACGCAGTATTTT.

This clone was observed a few times. The chain recombines TRBV5-1 with TRBJ2-5; 7 nucleotides agree with TRBD2. The CDR3 sequence is 15 residues long. V lost 5 bases, J lost 0 bases, and 7 bases stayed unmatched. CDR1 is SGHRS, CDR2 YFSETQ, per germline. CDR3 bases: TGCGCCAGCAGTTTGAGCGGGACGGACCAAGAGACCCAGTACTTC. Amino acid sequence: CASSLSGTDQETQYF. Drawing the rest from reference TRBV5-1 and TRBJ2-5, the complete variable domain is KAGVTQTPRYLIKTRGQQVTLSCSPISGHRSVSWYQQTPGQGLQFLFEYFSETQRNKGNFPGRFSGRQFSNSRSEMNVSTLELGDSALYLCASSLSGTDQETQYFGPGTRLLVL.

The chain joins TRBV5-4 to TRBJ2-3, with a tentative D call TRBD2 (6 bases). CDR3 length equals 17 residues. V shed 4 bases and J shed 2 bases, with 20 bases lying between them. The germline CDR1 and CDR2 sequences are SGHNT and YYREEE (reference sequence). The chain's CDR3 is CASSGQPWGGNTDTQYF. CDR3 bases: TGTGCCAGCAGCGGTCAACCCTGGGGCGGGAACACAGATACGCAGTATTTT.

The chain uses TRBV3-1 (or the pseudogene TRBV3-2) and TRBJ2-2; 8 nucleotides line up with TRBD1. Germline lookup yields CDR1 LGHDT and CDR2 YNNKEL (reference sequence). V dropped 0 bases and J dropped 7; count of bases not matched to a gene: 4. This CDR3 comprises 15 residues. In nucleotides, the CDR3 is TGTGCCAGCAGCCAAGATCAGGGGGCGATCGGGGAGCTGTTTTTT. This gives the protein CASSQDQGAIGELFF.

This clone was counted once. The rearrangement links TRBV6-4 to TRBJ2-1; 9 bases match TRBD2. This CDR3 has 15 amino acids. Unmatched junction bases numbered 4, after V lost 3 bases and J lost 4 bases. The germline CDR1 and CDR2 sequences are MRHNA and SNTAGT. The CDR3 DNA is TGTGCCAGCAGTGAAGGGACTAGCATTTACAATGAGCAGTTCTTC. Its translation is CASSEGTSIYNEQFF.

The genes are TRBV9 and TRBJ2-1; D may be TRBD2 (6 bases). Germline CDR1 SGDLS, CDR2 YYNGEE. The CDR3 has 15 residues. With 2 bases removed from V and 6 bases from J, the gap between germline ends came to 15 bases. In nucleotides, the CDR3 is TGTGCCAGCAGCGTTAAAGCGGGTGCCTCCAATGAGCAGTTCTTC. Translation gives CASSVKAGASNEQFF.

This clone has only a few counts. V is TRBV6-5 and J is TRBJ2-3; D gene unclear. This CDR3 is 13 amino acids long. Germline assignment: CDR1 MNHEY and CDR2 SVGAGI. Trimming removed 7 bases at V and 12 bases at J, with 20 bases between. DNA of the CDR3: TGTGCCAGCACTAACCCCAGACTCCCTGAACAGTATTTT. Residues: CASTNPRLPEQYF.

The chain uses TRBV6-1 and TRBJ2-7; TRBD2 agrees at 8 bases. V lost 0 bases, J lost 4 bases, and 8 bases stayed unmatched. CDR3 size: 16 residues. The germline CDR1 and CDR2 sequences are MNHNS and SASEGT. CDR3: CASSEAGQRGKYEQYF. The CDR3 DNA sequence: TGTGCCAGCAGTGAAGCGGGCCAGCGGGGGAAGTACGAGCAGTACTTC.

This clone appeared a few times. The chain recombines TRBV19 with TRBJ2-7, with 11 bases that match TRBD1. J was trimmed by 2 bases and V by 2 bases; bases with no gene match: 5. Germline CDR1 LNHDA, CDR2 SQIVND (reference sequence). This CDR3 spans 16 amino acids. The CDR3 reads CASSILGQGGTYEQYF. CDR3 bases: TGTGCCAGTAGTATATTGGGACAGGGGGGGACCTACGAGCAGTACTTC.

This clone was counted at least ten times. DNA of the CDR3: TGTGCCAGCAGTCGGACAGGCATGAACACTGAAGCTTTCTTT. Translation gives CASSRTGMNTEAFF. This chain joins TRBV6-2 or TRBV6-3 and TRBJ1-1, with 7 bases matching TRBD1. CDR1 and CDR2 (germline): MNHEY, SVGEGT. The V and J ends lost 5 bases and 0 bases, in that order; junction bases with no gene match: 3. The CDR3 totals 14 residues.

This chain links TRBV29-1 with TRBJ1-2; D is unclear. Trimming stripped 5 bases from V and 0 bases from J, with 10 bases between. CDR1 and CDR2 from the germline V gene are SQVTM and ANQGSEA. There are 13 residues in the CDR3. CDR3 in amino acids: CSVPQATNYGYTF. DNA of the CDR3: TGCAGCGTTCCCCAGGCAACTAACTATGGCTACACCTTC.

The chain recombines TRBV5-1 with TRBJ2-7, with 14 bases identical to TRBD2. In germline, CDR1 is SGHRS, CDR2 YFSETQ. CDR3 length equals 15 residues. The J segment lost 3 bases and the V segment lost 3 bases, leaving 2 bases of the junction unmatched. The chain's CDR3 is CASSWGTSGSYEQYF. In DNA, the CDR3 is TGCGCCAGCAGCTGGGGGACTAGCGGGAGCTACGAGCAGTACTTC.

In nucleotides, the CDR3 is TGCGCCAGCAGCTTGGTACAGGGTGGTACCGGGGAGCTGTTTTTT. Protein: CASSLVQGGTGELFF. The chain is built from TRBV5-1 and TRBJ2-2; D is perhaps TRBD1 (6 bases). The CDR3 runs 15 residues. V lost 0 bases and J 5 bases, leaving 11 bases between the germline ends. Germline CDR1 and CDR2: SGHRS and YFSETQ.

CDR3 in amino acids: CASSPGGIYGYTF. In DNA form, the CDR3 reads TGTGCCAGCAGCCCCGGAGGGATCTATGGCTACACCTTC. V gene TRBV27 combines with J gene TRBJ1-2; D ambiguous. V was shortened by 6 bases and J by 4 bases, with 12 bases between the two germline ends. This CDR3 region has 13 residues. The V gene's germline CDR1 is MNHEY and CDR2 SMNVEV (reference sequence).

This clone came up many times. The DNA for the CDR3 is TGTGCCAGCAGTTTAGACTATAGCGGGAGCCTGGACACCGGGGAGCTGTTTTTT. Translating gives CASSLDYSGSLDTGELFF. The rearrangement joins TRBV27 to TRBJ2-2; 9 bases line up with TRBD2. The J segment lost 3 bases and the V segment lost 2 bases, leaving 10 bases of the junction unmatched. This CDR3 comprises 18 residues. CDR1 is MNHEY, CDR2 SMNVEV, per germline (reference sequence).

This rearrangement joins TRBV4-1 to TRBJ1-1; possible D gene TRBD1, 6 bases. The CDR3 length is 16 residues. Germline V lookup: CDR1 MGHRA, CDR2 YSYEKL. V was trimmed by 0 bases and J by 5 bases, leaving 16 bases between them. CDR3 bases: TGCGCCAGCAGCCAAGACCCCGGACAGCGAAAGACTGAAGCTTTCTTT. Protein product: CASSQDPGQRKTEAFF.

The CDR3 DNA follows: TGTGCCAGCAGTTTTGGCAGCCAAGAGACCCAGTACTTC. Encoded protein: CASSFGSQETQYF. The chain links TRBV27 to TRBJ2-5; unclear D gene. This CDR3 has 13 amino acids. Germline loops: CDR1 MNHEY, CDR2 SMNVEV (reference sequence). Trimming took off 3 bases at V and 1 base at J, with 6 bases between the two ends.

In this sample, this clone turned up a few times. This chain uses TRBV3-1 (or the pseudogene TRBV3-2) with TRBJ2-2, with a weak D call TRBD2 (7 bases). The V and J ends lost 0 bases and 4 bases respectively, with 15 bases between them. The germline V gene encodes CDR1 LGHDT and CDR2 YNNKEL (reference sequence). This CDR3 spans 17 amino acids. The CDR3 loop reads CASSQEGGGRVTGELFF. The CDR3 DNA is TGTGCCAGCAGCCAAGAGGGAGGGGGTAGAGTCACCGGGGAGCTGTTTTTT.

This chain joins TRBV5-1 and TRBJ2-2, with 7 bases that match TRBD1. V dropped 4 bases and J dropped 2; count of bases not matched to a gene: 5. Per germline, CDR1 SGHRS and CDR2 YFSETQ. There are 15 residues in the CDR3. The CDR3 loop reads CASSLQGENTGELFF. Written as DNA, the CDR3 is TGCGCCAGCAGCCTTCAGGGGGAAAACACCGGGGAGCTGTTTTTT.

This chain links TRBV6-6 with TRBJ1-6; 11 bases fit TRBD1. J was trimmed by 9 bases and V by 4 bases; bases with no gene match: 2. The CDR3 has 14 residues. Germline assignment: CDR1 MNHNY and CDR2 SVGAGI (reference sequence). CDR3 sequence (DNA): TGTGCCAGCAGTTCGGGGACAGGGGGTTCACCCCTCCACTTT. This gives the protein CASSSGTGGSPLHF.